This T cell receptor beta chain was captured in a study of T cell responses to AZD1222 COVID-19 vaccine. Study-level findings and limits: The study reported that nearly half of spike-specific TCRs target unmutated variant regions. The repertoires were collected only after the peak T cell response. There were mostly white British donors and more females than males, and clonal diversity was possibly underestimated.

Turning to this clone: Antigen unknown.

Germline CDR1 reads SGHAT; CDR2 reads FQNNGV. This CDR3 is built from 13 residues. V was pared by 1 base and J by 2 bases, with 3 bases between. The protocol was immunoSEQ multiplex PCR, while the TCRdb copy is restricted to in-frame clones and leaves out a portion. The sample shows 60,000 to 80,000 clones, roughly 90% of them seen only once. This sequence joins TRBV11-2 and TRBJ1-5; D remains unclear. Sequenced here: peripheral blood, sampled on day 0 of AZD1222 vaccination. This clonotype originated in an adult in good health. CDR3 DNA: TGTGCCAGCAGCTTAGTTGGCAATCAGCCCCAGCATTTT. This encodes CASSLVGNQPQHF.